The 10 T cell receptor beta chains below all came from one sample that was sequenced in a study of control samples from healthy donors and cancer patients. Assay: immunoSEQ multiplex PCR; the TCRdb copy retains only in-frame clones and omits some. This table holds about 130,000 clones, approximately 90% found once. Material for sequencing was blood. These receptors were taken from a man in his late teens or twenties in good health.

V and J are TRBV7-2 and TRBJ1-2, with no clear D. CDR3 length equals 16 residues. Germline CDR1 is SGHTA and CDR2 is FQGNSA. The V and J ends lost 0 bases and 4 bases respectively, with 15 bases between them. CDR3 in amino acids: CASSLAEGGPRYGYTF. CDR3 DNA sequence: TGTGCCAGCAGCTTAGCTGAGGGAGGGCCTCGCTATGGCTACACCTTC.

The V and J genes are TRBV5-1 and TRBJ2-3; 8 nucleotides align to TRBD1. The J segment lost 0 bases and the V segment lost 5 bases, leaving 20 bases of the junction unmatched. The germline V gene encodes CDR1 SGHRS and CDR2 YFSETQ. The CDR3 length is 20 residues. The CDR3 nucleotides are TGCGCCAGCAGACTAGAACGCTACGGGACAGGACAATCTAGCACAGATACGCAGTATTTT. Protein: CASRLERYGTGQSSTDTQYF.

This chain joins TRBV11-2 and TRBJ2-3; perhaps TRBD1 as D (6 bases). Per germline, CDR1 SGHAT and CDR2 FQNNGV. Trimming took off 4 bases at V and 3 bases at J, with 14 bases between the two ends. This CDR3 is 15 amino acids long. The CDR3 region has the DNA TGTGCCAGCAGCTCGGGGAATCAGGGGACAGATACGCAGTATTTT. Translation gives CASSSGNQGTDTQYF.

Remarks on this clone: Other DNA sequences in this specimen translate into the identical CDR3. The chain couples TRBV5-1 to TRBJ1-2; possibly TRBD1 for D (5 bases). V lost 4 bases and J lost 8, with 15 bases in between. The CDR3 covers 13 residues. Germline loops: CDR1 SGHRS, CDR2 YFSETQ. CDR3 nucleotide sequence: TGCGCCAGCAGCATGGGGGACGGGGGGGGCTACACCTTC. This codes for CASSMGDGGGYTF.

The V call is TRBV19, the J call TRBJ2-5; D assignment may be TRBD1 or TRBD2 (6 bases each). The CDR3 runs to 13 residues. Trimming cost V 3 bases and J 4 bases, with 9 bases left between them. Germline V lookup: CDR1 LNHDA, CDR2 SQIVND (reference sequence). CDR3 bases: TGTGCCAGTAGTATTGGGGGGCTAGAGACCCAGTACTTC. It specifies CASSIGGLETQYF. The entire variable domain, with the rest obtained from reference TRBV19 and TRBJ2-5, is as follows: DGGITQSPKYLFRKEGQNVTLSCEQNLNHDAMYWYRQDPGQGLRLIYYSQIVNDFQKGDIAEGYSVSREKKESFPLTVTSAQKNPTAFYLCASSIGGLETQYFGPGTRLLVL.

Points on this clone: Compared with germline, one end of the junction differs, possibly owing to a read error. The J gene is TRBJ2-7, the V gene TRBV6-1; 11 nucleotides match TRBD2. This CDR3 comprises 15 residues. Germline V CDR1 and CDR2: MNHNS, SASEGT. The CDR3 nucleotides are TGTGCCAGCACTGAAACTAGCGGGGGCTCCTACGAGCAGTACTTC. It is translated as CASTETSGGSYEQYF.

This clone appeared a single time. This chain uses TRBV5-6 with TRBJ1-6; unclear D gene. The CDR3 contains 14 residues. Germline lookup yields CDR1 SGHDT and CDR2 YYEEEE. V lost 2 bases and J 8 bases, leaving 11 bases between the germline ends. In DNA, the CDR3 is TGTGCCAGCAGCTTCCGGCCTGGGGATTCACCCCTCCACTTT. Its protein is CASSFRPGDSPLHF.

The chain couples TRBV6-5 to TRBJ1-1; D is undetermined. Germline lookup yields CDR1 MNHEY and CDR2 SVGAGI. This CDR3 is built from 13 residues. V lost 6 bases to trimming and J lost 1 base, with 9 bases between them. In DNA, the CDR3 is TGTGCCAGCAGCCGACAAGAGAACACTGAAGCTTTCTTT. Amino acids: CASSRQENTEAFF.

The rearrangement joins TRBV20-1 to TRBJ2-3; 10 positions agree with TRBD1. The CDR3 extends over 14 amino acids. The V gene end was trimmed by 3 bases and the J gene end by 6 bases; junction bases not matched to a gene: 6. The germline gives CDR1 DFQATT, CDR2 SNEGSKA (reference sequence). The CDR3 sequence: CSASLDRGADTQYF. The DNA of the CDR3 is TGCAGTGCTAGTTTGGACAGGGGGGCCGATACGCAGTATTTT.

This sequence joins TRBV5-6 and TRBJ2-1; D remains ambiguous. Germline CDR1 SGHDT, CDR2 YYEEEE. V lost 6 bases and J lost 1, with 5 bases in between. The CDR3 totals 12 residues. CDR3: CASTVSYNEQFF. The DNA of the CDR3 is TGTGCCAGCACCGTGTCCTACAATGAGCAGTTCTTC.